The 25 T cell receptor beta chains presented below share a single source sample, sequenced in a study of cytotoxic CD8 clonotypes in ibrutinib-treated CLL. The repertoire was sequenced with immunoSEQ multiplex PCR; TCRdb's copy has only in-frame clones and lacks some. The table lists 11,000 to 15,000 clones, over 50% of them singletons. The sequencing used PBMCs, collected at an approximately 26-month disease-progression time point, from a patient treated with ibrutinib. All receptors derive from a human donor with chronic lymphocytic leukemia.

This rearrangement joins TRBV5-1 to TRBJ1-2; 9 positions agree with TRBD1. The CDR3 covers 13 residues. Trimming removed 6 bases from V and 8 bases from J; junction bases left unmatched: 8. Per germline, CDR1 SGHRS and CDR2 YFSETQ. This chain's CDR3 is CASILETGGGYTF. The CDR3 nucleotides are TGCGCCAGCATCCTTGAGACAGGGGGAGGCTACACCTTC.

This clone was detected only a few times. Within the sample, other DNA sequences also encode this same CDR3. The rearrangement links TRBV5-1 to TRBJ2-5, with 10 positions matching TRBD1. Trimming removed 3 bases from V and 4 bases from J; junction bases left unmatched: 6. The CDR3 is 15 amino acids. CDR1 SGHRS and CDR2 YFSETQ come from the germline V gene. CDR3 sequence: CASSSGQGGGETQYF. The CDR3 bases are TGCGCCAGCAGCTCAGGACAGGGGGGGGGAGAGACCCAGTACTTC.

Only a few counts were recorded for this clone. The V gene is TRBV25-1, the J gene TRBJ2-7, with unresolved D. This CDR3 region has 11 residues. V was clipped by 4 bases and J by 2 bases, with 3 bases between them. Germline-derived CDR1 and CDR2 are MGHDK and SYGVNS. In DNA form, the CDR3 reads TGTGCCAGCAGTGGCGCCTACGAGCAGTACTTC. Protein sequence: CASSGAYEQYF.

This clone showed up just a few times. The CDR3 nucleotides read TGCAGCGTGGGAGCGGGCACCGGGGAGCTGTTTTTT. Translated, it gives CSVGAGTGELFF. This chain joins TRBV29-1 and TRBJ2-2, with D possibly being TRBD2 (6 bases). The CDR3 runs to 12 residues. From germline, CDR1 is SQVTM and CDR2 ANQGSEA. Deletions cut 6 bases from V and 4 bases from J, with 9 bases between.

The chain has TRBV29-1 and TRBJ2-1, with TRBD2 identical over 14 bases. Per germline, CDR1 SQVTM and CDR2 ANQGSEA. The ends lost 4 bases at V and 3 bases at J; junction bases unmatched: 11. The CDR3 length is 18 residues. The DNA for the CDR3 is TGCAGCGTTGTCCCCGGGACTAGCGGGGGTAGACACTACAATGAGCAGTTCTTC. Its protein product is CSVVPGTSGGRHYNEQFF.

V and J are TRBV2 and TRBJ2-3; D uncertain. This CDR3 has 18 amino acids. Germline V gene sequence: CDR1 SNHLY, CDR2 FYNNEI. Trimming left V 9 bases short and J 0 bases short, with 25 bases between. The CDR3 here is CARMKTESVRPSTDTQYF. The CDR3 DNA reads as TGTGCCAGGATGAAAACAGAGTCCGTACGACCTAGCACAGATACGCAGTATTTT.

The chain employs TRBV10-2 and TRBJ2-3, with 8 bases matching TRBD1. The CDR3 has 13 amino acids. With V trimmed by 10 bases and J by 4 bases, 7 bases remained unmatched. Germline V gene lookup returns CDR1 WSHSY and CDR2 SAAADI. CDR3 nucleotides: TGCGCCACCAAAGGACAGGGTTCAGATACGCAGTATTTT. As protein: CATKGQGSDTQYF.

CDR3: CARGLAGEETQYF. The CDR3 DNA is TGCGCCAGGGGACTAGCGGGGGAGGAGACCCAGTACTTC. The V and J genes are TRBV23-1 and TRBJ2-5; TRBD2 matches at 14 bases. TRBV23-1 is an ORF for which the function is uncertain. J lost 5 bases, V lost 9 bases, and 2 bases had no gene match. The CDR3 is made up of 13 amino acids.

The V gene is TRBV9, the J gene TRBJ2-1; D is perhaps TRBD2 (5 bases). The CDR3 loop spans 14 amino acids. V was shortened by 0 bases and J by 9 bases, with 13 bases between the two germline ends. Germline V gene sequence: CDR1 SGDLS, CDR2 YYNGEE. The CDR3 bases are TGTGCCAGCAGCGTAGTGGCTAGCTTGGGTGAGCAGTTCTTC. Protein: CASSVVASLGEQFF.

The chain uses TRBV5-4 and TRBJ2-5, with D possibly TRBD1 on 6 matching bases. The CDR3 extends over 16 amino acids. V was clipped by 6 bases and J by 2 bases, with 20 bases between them. Germline-derived CDR1 and CDR2 are SGHNT and YYREEE (reference sequence). CDR3 DNA sequence: TGTGCCAGCACCATGGGAACAGGGTTATCGCAAGAGACCCAGTACTTC. This gives the protein CASTMGTGLSQETQYF.

This chain links TRBV13 with TRBJ2-2; 8 nucleotides agree with TRBD2. The ends lost 5 bases at V and 6 bases at J; junction bases unmatched: 14. CDR1 PRHDT and CDR2 FYEKMQ come from the germline V gene (reference sequence). The CDR3 sequence is 17 residues long. In DNA form, the CDR3 reads TGTGCCAGCAGCGGGACTCCGGGACTAGTAATCCCCGGGGAGCTGTTTTTT. Its protein is CASSGTPGLVIPGELFF.

The chain combines TRBV11-3 with TRBJ2-1, with D unresolved. CDR1 and CDR2 from the germline V gene are SGHNT and YENEEA. CDR3 length: 12 residues. Trimming stripped 0 bases from V and 9 bases from J, with 6 bases between. The CDR3, as DNA: TGTGCCAGCAGCTTAGAGTCCACTGAGCAGTTCTTC. It translates to CASSLESTEQFF. Full variable domain (missing parts from reference TRBV11-3 and TRBJ2-1): EAGVVQSPRYKIIEKKQPVAFWCNPISGHNTLYWYLQNLGQGPELLIRYENEEAVDDSQLPKDRFSAERLKGVDSTLKIQPAELGDSAVYLCASSLESTEQFFGPGTRLTVL.

This clone is termed medium-sized. The chain links TRBV18 to TRBJ1-2; D uncertain. CDR1 and CDR2 from the germline V gene are KGHSH and LQKENI. Trimming took off 1 base at V and 5 bases at J, with 5 bases between the two ends. There are 12 residues in the CDR3. DNA of the CDR3: TGTGCCAGCTCACCACGCCAGTATGGCTACACCTTC. This gives the protein CASSPRQYGYTF.

The chain uses TRBV18 and TRBJ2-7; TRBD1 might be the D (6 bases). Germline V lookup: CDR1 KGHSH, CDR2 LQKENI. Trimming took off 2 bases at V and 3 bases at J, with 14 bases between the two ends. The CDR3 runs 15 residues. The CDR3 region is CASSPLLRDNYEQYF. Written as DNA, the CDR3 is TGTGCCAGCTCACCATTATTAAGGGACAACTACGAGCAGTACTTC.

Judged by abundance, this clone is medium-sized. This chain uses TRBV5-6 with TRBJ1-2; D not certain. The V end lost 2 bases, the J end lost 4 bases, and 12 bases lay between the germline ends. The CDR3 spans 14 residues. Germline V lookup: CDR1 SGHDT, CDR2 YYEEEE. CDR3 DNA sequence: TGTGCCAGCAGCTTCCCGGTAAATGCCTATGGCTACACCTTC. Translation gives CASSFPVNAYGYTF.

Here the CDR3 reads CSVEGGGGSLDTQYF. CDR3 DNA sequence: TGCAGCGTTGAAGGTGGCGGGGGGTCGTTAGATACGCAGTATTTT. This chain joins TRBV29-1 and TRBJ2-3; 8 bases agree with TRBD2. CDR1 is SQVTM and CDR2 is ANQGSEA in the germline V gene. The CDR3 runs to 15 residues. V was clipped by 1 base and J by 5 bases; unmatched bases: 8.

By frequency in the sample, this clone is medium-sized. This rearrangement joins TRBV7-9 to TRBJ1-4; 7 positions agree with TRBD1. Trimming cost V 5 bases and J 4 bases; bases outside gene matches: 7. The CDR3 extends over 15 amino acids. Germline CDR1 and CDR2: SEHNR and FQNEAQ (reference sequence). The DNA of the CDR3 is TGTGCCAGCAGCCTACCGGGACAGTATAATGAAAAACTGTTTTTT. Its translation: CASSLPGQYNEKLFF.

The genes are TRBV15 and TRBJ2-1, with 8 bases matching TRBD1. J gave up 0 bases and V 7 bases, and 5 bases lay outside the gene matches. This CDR3 region has 15 residues. CDR1 is LNHNV and CDR2 is YYDKDF in the germline V gene (reference sequence). CDR3 sequence: CATTGQGASYNEQFF. DNA for the CDR3: TGTGCCACCACGGGGCAGGGGGCCTCCTACAATGAGCAGTTCTTC.

CDR3 bases: TGTGCCAGCAAGGACGGCCTAGCTGAAGCTTTCTTT. It yields the protein CASKDGLAEAFF. The chain has TRBV5-4 and TRBJ1-1; D unresolved. V was trimmed by 6 bases and J by 6 bases, leaving 12 bases between them. CDR3 length: 12 residues. The V gene's germline CDR1 is SGHNT and CDR2 YYREEE (reference sequence).

The CDR3 nucleotides read TGTGCCAGTAGTGTAGCAGTTAGAGGGCGAGGCACAGATACGCAGTATTTT. This translates into CASSVAVRGRGTDTQYF. The chain links TRBV19 to TRBJ2-3; perhaps TRBD2 as D (5 bases). The V end was cut by 5 bases, the J end by 1 base, with 19 bases between. The germline V gene encodes CDR1 LNHDA and CDR2 SQIVND (reference sequence). The CDR3 totals 17 residues.

J is TRBJ2-3 and V is TRBV27; a weak D match, TRBD2 (7 bases). V shed 6 bases and J shed 5 bases, with 18 bases lying between them. Germline V gene lookup returns CDR1 MNHEY and CDR2 SMNVEV (reference sequence). The CDR3 runs 15 residues. The CDR3 spells CASSRTWGGGDTQYF. The CDR3 region has the DNA TGTGCCAGCAGCCGGACTTGGGGAGGGGGAGATACGCAGTATTTT.

V is TRBV5-1 and J is TRBJ2-1; 9 nucleotides align to TRBD2. This CDR3 has 15 residues. Germline CDR1 is SGHRS and CDR2 is YFSETQ. V lost 4 bases and J lost 5; bases outside the gene matches: 7. The CDR3 nucleotides are TGCGCCAGCAGCACCGCGACTAGCGGTAACAATGAGCAGTTCTTC. This sequence encodes CASSTATSGNNEQFF.

The chain carries TRBV9 and TRBJ1-1; TRBD1 might be the D (5 bases). Germline V gene lookup returns CDR1 SGDLS and CDR2 YYNGEE. V lost 0 bases to trimming and J lost 8 bases, with 11 bases between them. This CDR3 has 13 amino acids. CDR3 amino acids: CASSVADIGEAFF. Here the CDR3 DNA reads TGTGCCAGCAGCGTAGCGGACATTGGGGAAGCTTTCTTT.

V usage is TRBV18 and J usage is TRBJ1-1; D remains ambiguous. V lost 7 bases and J 5 bases, leaving 17 bases between the germline ends. The CDR3 is 14 amino acids. Germline V gives CDR1 KGHSH, CDR2 LQKENI. The CDR3 DNA sequence: TGTGCCAGCTTACCCCTTGGGAGGGTTACTGAAGCTTTCTTT. Translated: CASLPLGRVTEAFF.

The V gene is TRBV18, the J gene TRBJ1-5; D call uncertain. CDR1 is KGHSH and CDR2 is LQKENI in the germline V gene. V dropped 3 bases and J dropped 7 bases, with 13 bases sitting between them. This CDR3 spans 14 amino acids. CDR3 protein: CASSPGINGQPQHF. The CDR3 nucleotides are TGTGCCAGCTCACCGGGGATCAATGGGCAGCCCCAGCATTTT.